Presented here are 5 T cell receptor beta chains from one specimen sequenced in a study of radiation and T cells in renal cell carcinoma. Regarding time point: blood 4 weeks post-SBRT, at nephrectomy. Stated treatment: 15 Gy SBRT to primary tumor, nephrectomy 4 weeks later. Produced via immunoSEQ multiplex PCR; TCRdb's table is partial and in-frame only. This table has 60,000 to 95,000 clones, roughly 80% appearing once. Here the sequenced sample was blood, taken from a patient whose treatment included radiotherapy and nephrectomy. Receptor source: a woman in her sixties with renal cell carcinoma.

J is TRBJ2-6 and V is TRBV5-1, with D unresolved. The V and J ends lost 1 base and 0 bases respectively, with 11 bases between them. Germline CDR1 reads SGHRS; CDR2 reads YFSETQ. This CDR3 comprises 17 residues. CDR3 DNA sequence: TGCGCCAGCAGCTTGAGAGTAGGGTACTCTGGGGCCAACGTCCTGACTTTC. Its protein is CASSLRVGYSGANVLTF.

This clone was counted a single time. The chain couples TRBV9 to TRBJ1-6; no firm D call. Trimming shortened V by 3 bases and J by 8 bases, and 12 bases separated the two germline ends. This CDR3 has 14 amino acids. The V gene's germline CDR1 is SGDLS and CDR2 YYNGEE. The CDR3 nucleotides read TGTGCCAGCAGCGAGACCCGGGGAGATTCACCCCTCCACTTT. As protein: CASSETRGDSPLHF.

This rearrangement joins TRBV10-3 to TRBJ1-4, with unresolved D. V shed 3 bases and J shed 8 bases, with 13 bases lying between them. The germline V gene encodes CDR1 ENHRY and CDR2 SYGVKD. The CDR3 loop spans 14 amino acids. The CDR3 DNA reads TGTGCCATCAGTGATGGGGAATTGAGGGAAAAACTGTTTTTT. Its protein is CAISDGELREKLFF.

The rearrangement joins TRBV5-4 to TRBJ2-1; 13 nucleotides match TRBD2. Germline values: CDR1 SGHNT, CDR2 YYREEE (reference sequence). V dropped 4 bases and J dropped 7; count of bases not matched to a gene: 8. CDR3 length: 16 amino acids. Here the CDR3 reads CASSPGLAGLGNEQFF. In DNA, the CDR3 is TGTGCCAGCAGCCCGGGACTAGCGGGATTAGGGAATGAGCAGTTCTTC.

This sequence joins TRBV2 and TRBJ1-5; 10 nucleotides match TRBD1. Trimming took 6 bases from V and 3 from J; bases not matched to a gene: 5. CDR3 length: 15 amino acids. CDR1 SNHLY and CDR2 FYNNEI come from the germline V gene. The CDR3 spells CASSPGTGDNQPQHF. For the CDR3, the DNA is TGTGCCAGCAGCCCCGGGACAGGGGACAATCAGCCCCAGCATTTT.